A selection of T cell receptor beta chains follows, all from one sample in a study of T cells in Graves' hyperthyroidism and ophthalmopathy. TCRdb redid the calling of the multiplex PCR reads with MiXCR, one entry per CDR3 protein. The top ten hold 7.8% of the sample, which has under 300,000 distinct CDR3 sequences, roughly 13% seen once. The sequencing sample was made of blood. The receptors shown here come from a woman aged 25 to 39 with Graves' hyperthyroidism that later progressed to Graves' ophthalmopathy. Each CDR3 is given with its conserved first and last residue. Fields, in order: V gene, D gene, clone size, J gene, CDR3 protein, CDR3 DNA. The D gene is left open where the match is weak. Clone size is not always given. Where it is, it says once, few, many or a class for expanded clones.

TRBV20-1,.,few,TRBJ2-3,CSARGDTGPDTQYF,TGCAGTGCTAGGGGGGACACCGGACCAGATACGCAGTATTTT
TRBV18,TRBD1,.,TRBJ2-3,CASSPRDRVSTDTQYF,TGTGCCAGCTCACCCCGGGACAGAGTTAGCACAGATACGCAGTATTTT
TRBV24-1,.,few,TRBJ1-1,CATSDWSGYEAFF,TGTGCCACCAGTGATTGGTCAGGCTATGAAGCTTTCTTT
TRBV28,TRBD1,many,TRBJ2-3,CASSTQGVTDTQYF,TGTGCCAGCAGTACTCAGGGGGTCACAGATACGCAGTATTTT
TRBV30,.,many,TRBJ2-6,CAWSANRNSGANVLTF,TGTGCCTGGAGTGCAAACAGGAACTCTGGGGCCAACGTCCTGACTTTC
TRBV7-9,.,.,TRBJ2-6,CASSMTLSGANVLTF,TGTGCCAGCAGCATGACCCTCTCTGGGGCCAACGTCCTGACTTTC
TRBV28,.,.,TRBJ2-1,CASRTRGDEQFF,TGTGCCAGCCGGACCCGCGGCGATGAGCAGTTCTTC
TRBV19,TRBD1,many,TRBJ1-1,CASSSQQDRASNTEAFF,TGTGCCAGTAGTTCTCAGCAGGACAGGGCCTCGAACACTGAAGCTTTCTTT
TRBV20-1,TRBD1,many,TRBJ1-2,CSAASGGDYGYTF,TGCAGTGCTGCTTCAGGGGGCGACTATGGCTACACCTTC
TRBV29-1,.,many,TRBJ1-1,CSVSKQGGYTEAFF,TGCAGCGTGAGTAAACAGGGCGGGTACACTGAAGCTTTCTTT
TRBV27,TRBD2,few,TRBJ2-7,CASSYKTSFTSYEQYF,TGTGCCAGCAGCTACAAGACTAGCTTCACCTCCTACGAGCAGTACTTC
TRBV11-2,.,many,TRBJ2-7,CASSFYREYEQYF,TGTGCCAGCAGCTTTTACCGCGAATACGAGCAGTACTTC
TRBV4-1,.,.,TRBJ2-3,CASSQVRGSPDTQYF,TGCGCCAGCAGCCAAGTCCGCGGAAGTCCAGATACGCAGTATTTT
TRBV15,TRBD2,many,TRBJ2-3,CATSRDLAGVQSTQYF,TGTGCCACCAGCAGAGATTTAGCGGGGGTACAGAGTACGCAGTATTTT
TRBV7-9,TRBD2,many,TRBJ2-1,CASISGSSGEQFF,TGTGCCAGCATTAGCGGGAGTAGTGGTGAGCAGTTCTTC
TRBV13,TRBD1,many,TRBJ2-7,CASSQDRGHEQYF,TGTGCCAGCAGCCAAGACAGGGGCCACGAGCAGTACTTC
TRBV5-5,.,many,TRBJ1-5,CASSPGESNQPQHF,TGTGCCAGCAGCCCCGGCGAAAGCAATCAGCCCCAGCATTTT
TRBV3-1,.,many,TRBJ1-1,CASSQGTDTEAFF,TGTGCCAGCAGCCAAGGGACAGACACTGAAGCTTTCTTT
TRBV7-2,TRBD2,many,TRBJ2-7,CASSLTSGGYEQYF,TGTGCCAGCAGCTTGACTAGCGGTGGCTACGAGCAGTACTTC
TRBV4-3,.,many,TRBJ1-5,CASSQEPGNQPQHF,TGCGCCAGCAGCCAAGAACCCGGCAATCAGCCCCAGCATTTT
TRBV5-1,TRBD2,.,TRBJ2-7,CASSRSGEGYEQYF,TGCGCCAGCAGCCGTAGCGGGGAGGGCTACGAGCAGTACTTC
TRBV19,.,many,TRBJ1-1,CASSIEGRGPEAFF,TGTGCCAGTAGTATTGAGGGCCGCGGCCCGGAAGCTTTCTTT
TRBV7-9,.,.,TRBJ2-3,CASSLEGFGVPAITDTQYF,TGTGCCAGCAGCTTAGAGGGGTTCGGGGTCCCAGCGATCACAGATACGCAGTATTTT
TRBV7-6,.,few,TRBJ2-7,CASSPRQATEQYF,TGTGCCAGCAGCCCTCGACAGGCCACCGAGCAGTACTTC
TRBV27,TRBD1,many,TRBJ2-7,CASSLKGQGYEQYF,TGTGCCAGCAGTTTAAAGGGACAGGGTTACGAGCAGTACTTC
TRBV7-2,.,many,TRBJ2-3,CASSLGPGDTQYF,TGTGCCAGCAGCCTGGGCCCTGGAGATACGCAGTATTTT
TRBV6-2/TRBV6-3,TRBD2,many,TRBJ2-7,CASSYSIAGDSYEQYF,TGTGCCAGCAGTTACTCCATAGCGGGAGACTCTTACGAGCAGTACTTC
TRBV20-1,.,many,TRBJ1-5,CSASGNRNQPQHF,TGCAGTGCTAGTGGAAACAGGAATCAGCCCCAGCATTTT
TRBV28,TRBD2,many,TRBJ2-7,CASRWTSGNYEQYF,TGTGCCAGCAGATGGACTAGCGGGAACTACGAGCAGTACTTC
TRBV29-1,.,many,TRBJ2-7,CSGSLGGYEQYF,TGCAGCGGCAGCCTAGGAGGATACGAGCAGTACTTC
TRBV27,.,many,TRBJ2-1,CASGRPPYNEQFF,TGTGCCAGCGGGCGCCCGCCCTACAATGAGCAGTTCTTC
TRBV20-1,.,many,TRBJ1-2,CSARVGADYGYTF,TGCAGTGCTAGGGTAGGGGCGGACTATGGCTACACCTTC
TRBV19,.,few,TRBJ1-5,CASSKRDSNQPQHF,TGTGCCAGTAGTAAAAGAGATAGCAATCAGCCCCAGCATTTT
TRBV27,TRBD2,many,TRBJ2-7,CASSLSPQFGLAVYEQYF,TGTGCCAGCAGTTTATCGCCTCAATTTGGACTAGCGGTATACGAGCAGTACTTC
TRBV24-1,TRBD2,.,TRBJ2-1,CATSDPRTSGRGEQFF,TGTGCCACCAGTGATCCCCGGACTAGCGGGAGAGGTGAGCAGTTCTTC
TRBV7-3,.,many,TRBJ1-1,CASSLAQGESTEAFF,TGTGCCAGCAGCTTAGCACAGGGCGAGAGCACTGAAGCTTTCTTT
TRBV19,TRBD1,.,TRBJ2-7,CASSPWDRNYASYEQYF,TGTGCCAGTAGTCCTTGGGACAGAAACTATGCATCGTACGAGCAGTACTTC
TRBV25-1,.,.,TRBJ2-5,CAPSQGQETQYF,TGTGCCCCTTCTCAGGGACAAGAGACCCAGTACTTC
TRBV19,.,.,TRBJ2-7,CASAPGPFGEQYF,TGTGCCAGTGCGCCGGGCCCCTTTGGTGAGCAGTACTTC
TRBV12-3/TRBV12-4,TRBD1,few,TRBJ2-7,CASSLGGQGPYEQYF,TGTGCCAGCAGTTTAGGAGGACAGGGGCCCTACGAGCAGTACTTC
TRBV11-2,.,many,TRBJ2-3,CASSSDTQYF,TGTGCCAGCAGCTCAGATACGCAGTATTTT
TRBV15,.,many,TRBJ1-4,CATRSWPLEEKLFF,TGTGCCACCAGAAGCTGGCCCCTGGAGGAAAAACTGTTTTTT
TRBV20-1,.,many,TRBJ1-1,CSDPRPGPDTEAFF,TGCAGTGACCCGAGACCCGGGCCGGACACTGAAGCTTTCTTT
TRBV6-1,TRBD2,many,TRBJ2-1,CASRGGGTGRYNEQFF,TGTGCCAGCAGGGGGGGGGGGACTGGGCGCTACAATGAGCAGTTCTTC
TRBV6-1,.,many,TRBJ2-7,CASSELGTYEQYF,TGTGCCAGCAGTGAATTGGGTACCTACGAGCAGTACTTC
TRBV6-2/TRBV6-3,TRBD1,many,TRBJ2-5,CASTQRTGGETQYF,TGTGCCAGCACCCAACGGACAGGCGGGGAGACCCAGTACTTC
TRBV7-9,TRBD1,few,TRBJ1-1,CASRPGQGDTEAFF,TGTGCCAGCAGACCCGGACAGGGAGACACTGAAGCTTTCTTT
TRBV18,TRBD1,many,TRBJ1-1,CASSPLRDSSAEAFF,TGTGCCAGCTCACCGCTACGGGACAGTTCGGCTGAAGCTTTCTTT
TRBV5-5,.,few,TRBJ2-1,CASSVDRYNEQFF,TGTGCCAGCAGCGTCGACCGATACAATGAGCAGTTCTTC
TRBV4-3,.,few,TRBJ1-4,CASSQDPDQPTNEKLFF,TGCGCCAGCAGCCAAGACCCAGACCAACCAACTAATGAAAAACTGTTTTTT
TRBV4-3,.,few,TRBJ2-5,CASSQVLLGEQETQYF,TGCGCCAGCAGCCAAGTCCTCCTGGGGGAGCAGGAGACCCAGTACTTC
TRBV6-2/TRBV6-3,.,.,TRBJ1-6,CANPQGSPLHF,TGTGCCAACCCCCAGGGTTCACCCCTCCACTTT
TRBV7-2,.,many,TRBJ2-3,CASSLKGGTNGLDTQYF,TGTGCCAGCAGCTTGAAAGGGGGGACTAACGGACTAGATACGCAGTATTTT